This passage covers 23 T cell receptor beta chains from one sample sequenced in a study of CD8+ T cells in alopecia areata. cDNA reverse transcribed from extracted RNA served as the sequencing template. Clones were sequenced by immunoSEQ multiplex PCR, and TCRdb holds only the in-frame ones, with some missing. The sample has approximately 200,000 clones, more than 45% seen once. Treatment meaning: oral pan-JAK inhibitor, 5-10 mg twice daily. The source material was CD4+ T cells sorted from blood, sampled at week 24, from a patient treated with tofacitinib. The origin of the receptors is a human donor with alopecia areata.

The chain is built from TRBV29-1 and TRBJ1-1; D is uncertain. There are 12 residues in the CDR3. The germline V gene has CDR1 SQVTM and CDR2 ANQGSEA. V dropped 7 bases and J dropped 5 bases, with 14 bases sitting between them. The CDR3 spells CSALYGETEAFF. CDR3 DNA sequence: TGCAGCGCCTTATACGGGGAGACTGAAGCTTTCTTT.

The chain's CDR3 is CAWETRDRVFGQYF. For the CDR3, the DNA is TGTGCCTGGGAAACCCGGGACAGGGTTTTTGGGCAGTACTTC. V and J are TRBV30 and TRBJ2-7; 9 bases match TRBD1. Germline V lookup: CDR1 GTSNPN, CDR2 SVGIG (reference sequence). V lost 5 bases, J lost 9 bases, and 14 bases stayed unmatched. CDR3 size: 14 residues.

The chain carries TRBV20-1 and TRBJ1-1; a weak D match, TRBD1 (6 bases). The germline V gene encodes CDR1 DFQATT and CDR2 SNEGSKA (reference sequence). There are 11 residues in the CDR3. Trimming took 0 bases from V and 8 from J, leaving 7 bases between them. The CDR3 coding sequence is TGCAGTGCTAGAGACCAGGGGGAAGCTTTCTTT. This codes for CSARDQGEAFF.

V is TRBV27 and J is TRBJ1-5; 7 bases are a match to TRBD1. The junction had 8 bases not matched to a gene; V was cut back by 4 bases and J by 2 bases. In germline, CDR1 is MNHEY, CDR2 SMNVEV (reference sequence). The CDR3 extends over 16 amino acids. CDR3 DNA: TGTGCCAGCAGTTCCTACCAGGGGGATGGCAATCAGCCCCAGCATTTT. Translation gives CASSSYQGDGNQPQHF.

The rearrangement links TRBV7-9 to TRBJ1-1; D gene uncertain. Germline CDR1 reads SEHNR; CDR2 reads FQNEAQ (reference sequence). CDR3 length: 11 amino acids. V lost 5 bases to trimming and J lost 6 bases, with 7 bases between them. CDR3 region: CASSRSAEAFF. The DNA for the CDR3 is TGTGCCAGCAGCCGAAGCGCTGAAGCTTTCTTT.

This clone occurred a few times. The chain joins TRBV4-1 to TRBJ2-7, with 15 bases that match TRBD2. In germline, CDR1 is MGHRA, CDR2 YSYEKL. The CDR3 sequence is 18 residues long. J was trimmed by 4 bases and V by 5 bases; bases with no gene match: 12. CDR3 loop: CASSTLRTSGGAWYEQYF. The CDR3 nucleotides are TGCGCCAGCAGCACCCTAAGGACTAGCGGGGGGGCGTGGTACGAGCAGTACTTC.

The chain recombines TRBV25-1 with TRBJ1-4; D gene uncertain. Germline CDR1 and CDR2: MGHDK and SYGVNS. The CDR3 is made up of 14 amino acids. Trimming shortened V by 6 bases and J by 0 bases, and 8 bases separated the two germline ends. CDR3: CASSQVTTNEKLFF. CDR3 coding DNA: TGTGCCAGCAGCCAGGTTACAACTAATGAAAAACTGTTTTTT.

The chain couples TRBV23-1 to TRBJ1-6; D gene ambiguous. TRBV23-1 is an ORF, with its function uncertain. V shed 2 bases and J shed 4 bases, with 9 bases lying between them. There are 15 residues in the CDR3. The CDR3 sequence is CASSQKSGYNSPLHF. The CDR3 nucleotides are TGCGCCAGCAGTCAAAAATCGGGGTATAATTCACCCCTCCACTTT.

V is TRBV5-6 and J is TRBJ2-7; 11 nucleotides agree with TRBD1. Germline CDR1 reads SGHDT; CDR2 reads YYEEEE. CDR3 length: 18 residues. Trimming cost V 3 bases and J 0 bases; bases outside gene matches: 11. The CDR3 is CASSYGQGALYNSYEQYF. CDR3 nucleotides: TGTGCCAGCAGCTACGGACAGGGGGCGCTATATAACTCCTACGAGCAGTACTTC.

V is TRBV5-1 and J is TRBJ1-1; 11 bases map to TRBD1. The length of the CDR3 is 15 residues. Per the germline V gene, CDR1 is SGHRS and CDR2 is YFSETQ. The trim removed 0 bases at V and 4 bases at J, leaving 2 bases unmatched. The CDR3 reads CASSLGGTGGTEAFF. The CDR3 nucleotides are TGCGCCAGCAGCTTGGGAGGGACAGGGGGCACTGAAGCTTTCTTT.

V gene TRBV29-1 combines with J gene TRBJ1-1, with a possible D match to TRBD1 (5 bases). CDR1 and CDR2 from the germline V gene are SQVTM and ANQGSEA. CDR3 length: 10 amino acids. The V gene lost 4 bases and the J gene lost 7 bases, with 7 bases spanning the gap. For the CDR3, the DNA is TGCAGCGTTGGGGGGAGTGAAGCTTTCTTT. Its translation is CSVGGSEAFF.

In regard to this clone: Its ends do not fully match the called genes, so a read error is possible. The chain employs TRBV19 and TRBJ2-7; tentatively, D is TRBD1 or TRBD2 (5 bases each). CDR3 length equals 13 residues. CDR1 is LNHDA, CDR2 SQIVND, per germline (reference sequence). The DNA for the CDR3 is TGTGCCAGTAGTATAGACGGCCGGGACCGGAGGTTGTTC. This encodes CASSIDGRDRRLF.

The chain joins TRBV28 to TRBJ2-7, with 7 bases lining up with TRBD2. CDR3 size: 16 residues. Germline values: CDR1 MDHEN, CDR2 SYDVKM. The J segment lost 7 bases and the V segment lost 5 bases, leaving 17 bases of the junction unmatched. CDR3: CASSIPPGAGVGEQYF. Here the CDR3 DNA reads TGTGCCAGCAGTATACCCCCCGGGGCGGGAGTTGGTGAGCAGTACTTC.

The chain links TRBV15 to TRBJ2-5; D gene uncertain. Deletions cut 0 bases from V and 0 bases from J, with 8 bases between. This CDR3 has 15 residues. From germline, CDR1 is LNHNV and CDR2 YYDKDF (reference sequence). CDR3 DNA sequence: TGTGCCACCAGCAGAGATCCCCGATACCAAGAGACCCAGTACTTC. This codes for CATSRDPRYQETQYF.

This clone was detected once. The J gene is TRBJ1-4, the V gene TRBV30; the match to TRBD1 covers 7 bases. There are 13 residues in the CDR3. CDR1 is GTSNPN and CDR2 is SVGIG in the germline V gene (reference sequence). V shed 7 bases, J shed 2 bases, and the junction held 4 bases outside the gene matches. For the CDR3, the DNA is TGTGCCTACGAGACAGGGACTAATGAAAAACTGTTTTTT. It yields the protein CAYETGTNEKLFF.

Points on this clone: The same CDR3 arises from other DNA sequences in this sample as well. This chain links TRBV7-2 with TRBJ2-5; tentative D call: TRBD2 (5 bases). Germline V lookup: CDR1 SGHTA, CDR2 FQGNSA. This CDR3 comprises 14 residues. Trimming left V 1 base short and J 4 bases short, with 10 bases between. The CDR3 protein is CASSLGGLRETQYF. The CDR3 region has the DNA TGTGCCAGCAGCTTAGGAGGGCTCCGAGAGACCCAGTACTTC.

The chain has TRBV4-3 and TRBJ1-2; weak D call: TRBD1 (5 bases). The V end was cut by 0 bases, the J end by 7 bases, with 15 bases between. The germline CDR1 and CDR2 sequences are LGHNA and YSLEER. The CDR3 runs to 15 residues. The CDR3 spells CASSQDLVQGRGYTF. CDR3 nucleotides: TGCGCCAGCAGCCAAGATCTTGTGCAGGGACGTGGCTACACCTTC.

The chain couples TRBV11-1 to TRBJ2-7; perhaps D is TRBD1 or TRBD2 (5 bases each). The germline gives CDR1 SGHAT, CDR2 FQDESV (reference sequence). Trimming removed 1 base from V and 9 bases from J, with 16 bases in between. The CDR3 length is 14 residues. CDR3 DNA: TGTGCCAGCAGCTTAGATCGACAGCCACGGGGGCAGTACTTC. This encodes CASSLDRQPRGQYF.

V and J are TRBV29-1 and TRBJ1-2; 7 nucleotides align to TRBD1. Germline CDR1 is SQVTM and CDR2 is ANQGSEA. CDR3 length: 13 amino acids. Trimming cost V 4 bases and J 2 bases; bases outside gene matches: 4. CDR3 protein: CSVGQGVNYGYTF. The DNA for the CDR3 is TGCAGCGTTGGGCAGGGGGTGAACTATGGCTACACCTTC.

The chain links TRBV19 to TRBJ2-7, with TRBD1 identical over 7 bases. CDR1 is LNHDA, CDR2 SQIVND, per germline (reference sequence). The ends lost 9 bases at V and 3 bases at J; junction bases unmatched: 11. The CDR3 has 14 residues. Here the CDR3 reads CASRVGQVSYEQYF. DNA for the CDR3: TGTGCCAGCAGAGTTGGACAGGTCAGCTACGAGCAGTACTTC.

This chain joins TRBV5-1 and TRBJ2-1, with D possibly TRBD1 on 6 matching bases. The V gene lost 4 bases and the J gene lost 2 bases, with 16 bases spanning the gap. Germline CDR1 is SGHRS and CDR2 is YFSETQ. The CDR3 runs to 16 residues. The CDR3 loop is CASSRAGEPAYNEQFF. In DNA, the CDR3 is TGCGCCAGCAGCCGAGCAGGGGAGCCGGCCTACAATGAGCAGTTCTTC.

This chain uses TRBV2 with TRBJ2-1; D might be TRBD1 (6 bases). Germline CDR1 is SNHLY and CDR2 is FYNNEI. The V and J ends lost 5 bases and 2 bases respectively, with 13 bases between them. CDR3 length: 15 residues. CDR3 loop: CASSKGQTTYNEQFF. CDR3 nucleotide sequence: TGTGCCAGCAGTAAAGGACAGACAACCTACAATGAGCAGTTCTTC.

The CDR3 DNA reads as TGTGCCAGCAGTTCCCCAAGGGAGCAGTACTTC. It translates to CASSSPREQYF. This chain joins TRBV6-5 and TRBJ2-7; D unresolved. The CDR3 length is 11 residues. Germline assignment: CDR1 MNHEY and CDR2 SVGAGI. Trimming shortened V by 4 bases and J by 7 bases, and 8 bases separated the two germline ends.